Each of the 5 T cell receptor beta chains below was sequenced from the same sample in a study of CD8 T cells in ankylosing spondylitis. The study's findings and limits: Made up of fewer than ten highly homologous variants, a TCR beta motif appeared characteristic of ankylosing spondylitis blood.

TCRdb used MiXCR to reprocess the 5' RACE reads, holding one entry per CDR3 protein. The table lists roughly 400,000 distinct CDR3 sequences, around 22% of them singletons. Their antigens remain unidentified. Sequenced: blood, either unsorted or a sorted T cell fraction (not recorded which). These receptors were obtained from a male donor with ankylosing spondylitis.

The rearrangement joins TRBV4-3 to TRBJ2-3; D remains ambiguous. This CDR3 is 16 amino acids long. Per germline, CDR1 LGHNA and CDR2 YSLEER. V was shortened by 0 bases and J by 0 bases, with 10 bases between the two germline ends. The CDR3 DNA sequence: TGCGCCAGCAGCCAAGACTATGGGGATAGCACAGATACGCAGTATTTT. Its protein is CASSQDYGDSTDTQYF.

This clonotype was seen a few times. The chain has TRBV5-5 and TRBJ2-1, with D possibly being TRBD2 (5 bases). The CDR3 runs 14 residues. Germline assignment: CDR1 SGHKS and CDR2 YYEKEE (reference sequence). V was shortened by 4 bases and J by 7 bases, with 15 bases between the two germline ends. The CDR3 region is CASSPLRERNEQFF. In DNA form, the CDR3 reads TGTGCCAGCAGCCCACTAAGGGAGCGGAATGAGCAGTTCTTC.

This clonotype has only one observation. V is TRBV7-6 and J is TRBJ1-6, with 11 bases fitting TRBD1. V lost 5 bases, J lost 10 bases, and 7 bases stayed unmatched. The CDR3 length is 15 residues. The germline CDR1 and CDR2 sequences are SGHVS and FNYEAQ. The CDR3 region has the DNA TGTGCCAGCAGCCCCGGACAGGGGGCGTTATCACCCCTCCACTTT. This encodes CASSPGQGALSPLHF.

The J gene is TRBJ2-1, the V gene TRBV6-2 or TRBV6-3; the match to TRBD2 covers 8 bases. The CDR3 has 18 residues. V was clipped by 2 bases and J by 7 bases; unmatched bases: 16. CDR1 is MNHEY, CDR2 SVGEGT, per germline. The CDR3 loop is CASSYASPGTRGRNEQFF. CDR3 sequence (DNA): TGTGCCAGCAGTTACGCTTCCCCCGGGACTAGGGGAAGGAATGAGCAGTTCTTC.

V is TRBV3-1 and J is TRBJ2-7; a possible D gene is TRBD1 (6 bases). CDR1 and CDR2 from the germline V gene are LGHDT and YNNKEL (reference sequence). V dropped 4 bases and J dropped 7 bases, with 17 bases sitting between them. The CDR3 has 14 residues. The CDR3 is CASSPRGAGAEQYF. The CDR3 bases are TGTGCCAGCAGCCCCAGGGGTGCAGGGGCTGAGCAGTACTTC.